This TCR beta chain was obtained from a study of siplizumab effects on memory and regulatory T cells. TCRdb keeps only in-frame clones here, not all; method: immunoSEQ multiplex PCR. The repertoire holds some 41,000 clones, with 80% to 90% as singletons. Overall study findings and caveats: Memory cells that were CD4+ and unstimulated gave rise to alloreactive sequences, which siplizumab significantly reduced. Suppressive function of proliferating Tregs from siplizumab cultures was not confirmed. Naive or memory phenotype was unassignable for roughly 75-96% of proliferating CD4+ or CD8+ clones.

CDR1 and CDR2 (germline): LGHNT, FRNRAP. The CDR3 runs 13 residues. V was trimmed by 1 base and J by 4 bases, leaving 7 bases between them. This clone was detected only a few times. Its antigen is as yet unknown. The rearrangement joins TRBV12-5 to TRBJ1-1; D not certain. This TCR derives from a human donor in good health. Sequenced input: naive CD4+ T cells sorted from blood. The CDR3 region has the DNA TGTGCTAGTGGTTTGGAGGGTAGCACTGAAGCTTTCTTT. It translates to CASGLEGSTEAFF. Filled out from reference TRBV12-5 and TRBJ1-1, the complete variable domain reads DARVTQTPRHKVTEMGQEVTMRCQPILGHNTVFWYRQTMMQGLELLAYFRNRAPLDDSGMPKDRFSAEMPDATLATLKIQPSEPRDSAVYFCASGLEGSTEAFFGQGTRLTVV.